The subject of this entry is one TCR beta chain. Its antigen is unidentified. Related graft donors supplied nonmyeloablative bone marrow transplants, and mixed chimerism was transient. Unstimulated Tregs (CD4+CD25+CD127-) and CD4+CD25- non-Tregs were sorted from PBMCs. The record originates from a study of Tregs in tolerant kidney transplant recipients. Study-wide results and limits: Activated donor B cell expansion appeared to reveal the most relevant donor-specific TCRbeta repertoire.

Here immunoSEQ multiplex PCR was the method, and the copy in TCRdb shows in-frame clones only, minus some. The sample includes about 52,000 clones, about 90% seen only once; the top ten take 13% to 15%. The V gene's germline CDR1 is SGDLS and CDR2 YYNGEE. The CDR3 extends over 15 amino acids. V shed 0 bases and J shed 4 bases, with 13 bases lying between them. The genes are TRBV9 and TRBJ1-2; D perhaps matches TRBD1 (5 bases). The source material was CD8+ T cells from blood (PBMCs), sampled 24 months after the transplant. This receptor was identified in a human patient who received a combined kidney and bone marrow transplant. The T cells may partly be graft donor cells. This chain's CDR3 is CASSVDGGIGYGYTF. CDR3 DNA: TGTGCCAGCAGCGTAGATGGGGGGATTGGCTATGGCTACACCTTC.